The 3 T cell receptor beta chains in this list originate from one sample, sequenced in a study of T-cell memory formation after mild COVID-19. Via MiXCR, TCRdb re-called the 5' RACE reads, giving one row per CDR3 protein. The data show roughly 580,000 distinct CDR3 sequences, with more than 15% seen just once and 12% held by the top ten. What was sequenced was PBMCs or a T cell subset sorted from them (not recorded which). Receptors were obtained from an adult woman who had mild COVID-19 (a few samples of this study predate the infection). Cell type and time point are not known.

The J gene is TRBJ2-5, the V gene TRBV7-8; D unclear. This CDR3 is 14 amino acids long. From germline, CDR1 is SGHVS and CDR2 FQNEAQ. Trimming stripped 7 bases from V and 6 bases from J, with 18 bases between. As DNA, the CDR3 is TGTGCCAGCAACCACATAACTACTTCCCAGACCCAGTACTTC. This codes for CASNHITTSQTQYF.

This clonotype was recorded a few times. This chain uses TRBV7-6 with TRBJ2-7, with D uncertain. Germline values: CDR1 SGHVS, CDR2 FNYEAQ. The CDR3 runs 14 residues. With 5 bases removed from V and 3 bases from J, the gap between germline ends came to 14 bases. CDR3 bases: TGTGCCAGCAGCCCTACAGAGAAGTACTACGAGCAGTACTTC. Its translation: CASSPTEKYYEQYF.

The chain recombines TRBV4-2 with TRBJ2-1, with D perhaps TRBD2 (5 bases). With 0 bases removed from V and 10 bases from J, the gap between germline ends came to 19 bases. The CDR3 is 16 amino acids. The germline CDR1 and CDR2 sequences are LGHNA and YNFKEQ. The CDR3 protein is CASSQELAQDLWEQFF. CDR3 DNA sequence: TGTGCCAGCAGCCAAGAGCTAGCCCAGGATTTGTGGGAGCAGTTCTTC.